This T cell receptor beta chain is drawn from a study of cytomegalovirus exposure and HLA in healthy donors. V lost 1 base and J lost 10; bases outside the gene matches: 1. The CDR3 is 12 residues long. CDR1 SGHNT and CDR2 YYREEE come from the germline V gene (reference sequence). With 60 Vbeta and 13 Jbeta primers, the PCR was carried out. Sequencing was performed with immunoSEQ multiplex PCR; in TCRdb, only in-frame clones are kept and a portion is missing. The sample holds 150,000 to 160,000 clones, less than 80% seen once. This rearrangement joins TRBV5-4 to TRBJ2-1; 8 bases fit TRBD2. The sequenced sample consisted of PBMCs. The clonotype was recovered from a man aged 30-40 years in good health and CMV-seronegative. The CDR3 reads CASSLTGGEQFF. CDR3 coding DNA: TGTGCCAGCAGCTTGACGGGGGGGGAGCAGTTCTTC.